The 31 T cell receptor beta chains given below trace back to one sample, sequenced in a study of shared clonotypes between healthy human individuals (dated by TCRdb to between 2020 and 2021). Library method: the immunoSEQ multiplex PCR assay. TCRdb's version of the immuneACCESS table is confined to in-frame rearrangements and falls short of the full clone set. An unresolved V gene accounts for under half of the shortfall where checked; the remainder is of unknown origin. This sample lists more than 900,000 clones; approximately 78% were detected once. The ten largest clones represent 0.55% to 0.7% of the sample. The sample was memory CD4+ T cells from PBMCs. Read against the paper, the sample's cell subset or site label means: CD45RA-negative fraction. These receptors all come from a man between 18 and 29 years old in good health. Some clones in this sample may be carry-over from other donors' samples.

The rearrangement uses TRBV7-6 and TRBJ2-1; 8 nucleotides align to TRBD1. The ends lost 5 bases at V and 1 base at J; junction bases unmatched: 10. CDR1 SGHVS and CDR2 FNYEAQ come from the germline V gene. This CDR3 is built from 17 residues. The CDR3 nucleotides read TGTGCCAGCAGCCCACGACAGGGGTTACGATCCTACAATGAGCAGTTCTTC. It specifies CASSPRQGLRSYNEQFF.

V is TRBV27 and J is TRBJ2-3; D ambiguous. The CDR3 runs to 15 residues. CDR1 and CDR2 from the germline V gene are MNHEY and SMNVEV (reference sequence). The V end was cut by 3 bases, the J end by 3 bases, with 13 bases between. CDR3 in DNA: TGTGCCAGCAGTTTTCTGAGCATGGGAACAGATACGCAGTATTTT. It is translated as CASSFLSMGTDTQYF.

The chain uses TRBV4-1 and TRBJ2-7, with D possibly matching TRBD1 (6 bases). The CDR3 totals 15 residues. Germline V CDR1 and CDR2: MGHRA, YSYEKL. Trimming cost V 1 base and J 2 bases, with 12 bases left between them. CDR3 DNA sequence: TGCGCCAGCAGCCAAGTCGGGGCAGGGGCCTACGAGCAGTACTTC. It codes for CASSQVGAGAYEQYF.

The chain uses TRBV7-2 and TRBJ2-7; D may be TRBD2 (6 bases). This CDR3 comprises 15 residues. The germline V gene has CDR1 SGHTA and CDR2 FQGNSA. The V end was cut by 5 bases, the J end by 2 bases, with 16 bases between. Written as DNA, the CDR3 is TGTGCCAGCAGCCGCCGGGCTAGCGTGACCTACGAGCAGTACTTC. It is translated as CASSRRASVTYEQYF.

The chain has TRBV28 and TRBJ1-1; D not certain. Trimming removed 4 bases at V and 5 bases at J, with 20 bases between. The CDR3 loop spans 16 amino acids. CDR1 and CDR2 (germline): MDHEN, SYDVKM. The CDR3 loop reads CASSSRQYYGETEAFF. Written as DNA, the CDR3 is TGTGCCAGCAGTTCGCGCCAGTATTACGGGGAAACTGAAGCTTTCTTT.

In this sample, this clone turned up a few times. The chain uses TRBV14 and TRBJ2-7; TRBD2 is a possible D gene (5 bases). The CDR3 runs 15 residues. Germline V gives CDR1 SGHDN, CDR2 FVKESK. The germline V and J ends were trimmed by 4 bases and 3 bases, with 16 bases remaining between them. CDR3 sequence: CASSRGPPIVYEQYF. CDR3 DNA: TGTGCCAGCAGCCGAGGGCCTCCAATTGTCTACGAGCAGTACTTC. Complete variable domain (other parts from reference TRBV14 and TRBJ2-7): EAGVTQFPSHSVIEKGQTVTLRCDPISGHDNLYWYRRVMGKEIKFLLHFVKESKQDESGMPNNRFLAERTGGTYSTLKVQPAELEDSGVYFCASSRGPPIVYEQYFGPGTRLTVT.

This chain joins TRBV7-9 and TRBJ1-3, with 7 bases that match TRBD1. This CDR3 has 14 residues. Looked up from germline, CDR1 is SEHNR and CDR2 is FQNEAQ (reference sequence). The V and J ends lost 5 bases and 3 bases, in that order; junction bases with no gene match: 4. This chain's CDR3 is CASSHRDSGNTIYF. DNA of the CDR3: TGTGCCAGCAGCCACCGGGACAGTGGAAACACCATATATTTT.

This chain connects TRBV9 to TRBJ2-5; either TRBD1 or TRBD2 may supply D (6 bases each). This CDR3 spans 16 amino acids. V gave up 2 bases and J gave up 2 bases, with 16 bases separating them. CDR1 SGDLS and CDR2 YYNGEE come from the germline V gene. In nucleotides, the CDR3 is TGTGCCAGCAGCGTCCGGGACATCGGGGGTCAAGAGACCCAGTACTTC. Its translation is CASSVRDIGGQETQYF. The full variable domain, with the rest looked up from reference TRBV9 and TRBJ2-5, is DSGVTQTPKHLITATGQRVTLRCSPRSGDLSVYWYQQSLDQGLQFLIQYYNGEERAKGNILERFSAQQFPDLHSELNLSSLELGDSALYFCASSVRDIGGQETQYFGPGTRLLVL.

The chain couples TRBV18 to TRBJ1-1, with TRBD1 identical over 7 bases. Germline V CDR1 and CDR2: KGHSH, LQKENI. This CDR3 contains 13 residues. Trimming removed 3 bases from V and 3 bases from J; junction bases left unmatched: 1. CDR3 nucleotides: TGTGCCAGCTCACCGACAGGGTACACTGAAGCTTTCTTT. Translated, it gives CASSPTGYTEAFF.

This sequence joins TRBV7-2 and TRBJ1-3; D ambiguous. Germline CDR1 is SGHTA and CDR2 is FQGNSA. Between the trimmed V and J ends, which lost 1 base and 5 bases, there was a span of 0 bases. The CDR3 has 11 residues. CDR3 in DNA: TGTGCCAGCAGCTTAGGAAACACCATATATTTT. As protein: CASSLGNTIYF.

The chain is built from TRBV29-1 and TRBJ2-6; D is unclear. Trimming pared 4 bases from V and 2 bases from J, leaving 9 bases between. The V gene's germline CDR1 is SQVTM and CDR2 ANQGSEA. The CDR3 runs to 14 residues. CDR3 in amino acids: CSVVGVAGANVLTF. The CDR3 region has the DNA TGCAGCGTTGTTGGAGTCGCTGGGGCCAACGTCCTGACTTTC.

Only a few counts were recorded for this clone. The junction departs from germline at one end; a sequencing error may be responsible. The chain joins TRBV28 to TRBJ1-1; the match to TRBD1 covers 10 bases. Germline loops: CDR1 MDHEN, CDR2 SYDVKM. CDR3 length: 12 residues. The CDR3 coding sequence is TGTGCCAGCAGTTCGACAGGGGGCGAAGAGCTCTTT. It translates to CASSSTGGEELF.

Turning to this clone: The sample carries other DNA sequences with the same CDR3. This chain connects TRBV5-1 to TRBJ1-4; a weak D match, TRBD1 (5 bases). The CDR3 is 14 amino acids. The V gene lost 4 bases and the J gene lost 0 bases, with 7 bases spanning the gap. CDR1 SGHRS and CDR2 YFSETQ come from the germline V gene. CDR3 bases: TGCGCCAGCAGCGGGGGTGCAACTAATGAAAAACTGTTTTTT. Translating gives CASSGGATNEKLFF. The complete variable domain, with remaining parts taken from reference TRBV5-1 and TRBJ1-4, reads KAGVTQTPRYLIKTRGQQVTLSCSPISGHRSVSWYQQTPGQGLQFLFEYFSETQRNKGNFPGRFSGRQFSNSRSEMNVSTLELGDSALYLCASSGGATNEKLFFGSGTQLSVL.

This chain uses TRBV6-5 with TRBJ1-1; 7 nucleotides match TRBD1. The CDR3 has 14 amino acids. J was trimmed by 1 base and V by 6 bases; bases with no gene match: 5. Germline values: CDR1 MNHEY, CDR2 SVGAGI. CDR3 coding DNA: TGTGCCAGCAGGGAAAGGGGGCCGAACACTGAAGCTTTCTTT. Translating gives CASRERGPNTEAFF.

V and J are TRBV2 and TRBJ2-2, with TRBD1 as a possible D gene (5 bases). V was pared by 7 bases and J by 7 bases, with 13 bases between. CDR3 length: 13 amino acids. Germline-derived CDR1 and CDR2 are SNHLY and FYNNEI. CDR3: CASNVYQGGELFF. Written as DNA, the CDR3 is TGTGCCAGCAACGTATACCAGGGCGGGGAGCTGTTTTTT.

The chain links TRBV28 to TRBJ2-7; D is possibly TRBD1 or TRBD2 (5 bases each). The CDR3 is 15 residues long. Trimming cost V 6 bases and J 3 bases, with 18 bases left between them. The germline gives CDR1 MDHEN, CDR2 SYDVKM. In DNA form, the CDR3 reads TGTGCCAGCAGACCGTCAGGGACGCTCTACTACGAGCAGTACTTC. Protein sequence: CASRPSGTLYYEQYF.

V is TRBV5-1 and J is TRBJ2-2; D tentatively reads TRBD1 or TRBD2 (6 bases each). CDR1 and CDR2 from the germline V gene are SGHRS and YFSETQ. The CDR3 spans 15 residues. Deletions cut 2 bases from V and 6 bases from J, with 14 bases between. The DNA of the CDR3 is TGCGCCAGCAGCTTTTTACAGGGAGGTGCCGGGGAGCTGTTTTTT. Its translation: CASSFLQGGAGELFF.

This sequence joins TRBV5-1 and TRBJ1-3; D is perhaps TRBD1 (6 bases). Germline CDR1 is SGHRS and CDR2 is YFSETQ. Trimming cost V 0 bases and J 6 bases, with 10 bases left between them. This CDR3 comprises 14 residues. The CDR3 protein is CASSLGTGPNTIYF. CDR3 DNA: TGCGCCAGCAGCTTGGGAACAGGGCCAAACACCATATATTTT.

This clone showed up just once. The chain combines TRBV7-2 with TRBJ2-5; D is ambiguous. The germline V and J ends were trimmed by 1 base and 3 bases, with 12 bases remaining between them. This CDR3 is 15 amino acids long. Germline V gene sequence: CDR1 SGHTA, CDR2 FQGNSA. DNA of the CDR3: TGTGCCAGCAGCTTAGATGGGATAAGGAAAGAGACCCAGTACTTC. Protein: CASSLDGIRKETQYF.

This chain links TRBV5-1 with TRBJ1-1; D might be TRBD1 (6 bases). Trimming took off 4 bases at V and 4 bases at J, with 17 bases between the two ends. Germline-derived CDR1 and CDR2 are SGHRS and YFSETQ. This CDR3 contains 15 residues. The CDR3 here is CASSVEGGSSTEAFF. The CDR3 DNA follows: TGCGCCAGCAGCGTAGAGGGGGGATCGAGCACTGAAGCTTTCTTT.

The genes are TRBV28 and TRBJ2-7; 10 bases agree with TRBD2. The germline CDR1 and CDR2 sequences are MDHEN and SYDVKM. V lost 5 bases and J lost 5; bases outside the gene matches: 9. CDR3 size: 15 residues. CDR3 bases: TGTGCCAGCAGTCCCCTGGGAGCGGGAGGGAACGAGCAGTACTTC. It translates to CASSPLGAGGNEQYF.

This clone was seen only once. J is TRBJ2-5 and V is TRBV28; either TRBD1 or TRBD2 may fit D (5 bases each). CDR1 is MDHEN, CDR2 SYDVKM, per germline. This CDR3 is 15 amino acids long. V was cut by 5 bases and J by 5 bases, with 18 bases left in between. CDR3 nucleotide sequence: TGTGCCAGCAGTGCCCCCGGGGCCCACGGGGAGACCCAGTACTTC. It specifies CASSAPGAHGETQYF.

The chain links TRBV10-3 to TRBJ2-3, with 11 bases matching TRBD2. From germline, CDR1 is ENHRY and CDR2 SYGVKD. CDR3 size: 15 residues. The junction had 6 bases not matched to a gene; V was cut back by 6 bases and J by 4 bases. The CDR3 nucleotides are TGTGCCATCAGGCCGACTAGCGGGACCTCAGATACGCAGTATTTT. It specifies CAIRPTSGTSDTQYF.

The gene calls are TRBV7-2 and TRBJ2-7, with TRBD2 identical over 10 bases. CDR3 length: 15 amino acids. J lost 2 bases, V lost 2 bases, and 3 bases had no gene match. Germline lookup yields CDR1 SGHTA and CDR2 FQGNSA. The CDR3 region is CASSLSTSGTYEQYF. In DNA form, the CDR3 reads TGTGCCAGCAGCTTATCTACTAGCGGGACCTACGAGCAGTACTTC.

The V and J genes are TRBV5-4 and TRBJ2-1; 8 positions agree with TRBD1. The CDR3 runs to 12 residues. The germline CDR1 and CDR2 sequences are SGHNT and YYREEE (reference sequence). Losses at the gene ends were 2 bases for V and 9 bases for J; bases not matched to a gene: 1. CDR3 sequence: CASSFDRGEQFF. The CDR3 DNA sequence: TGTGCCAGCAGCTTTGACAGGGGTGAGCAGTTCTTC.

The chain recombines TRBV4-3 with TRBJ2-3; D is perhaps TRBD2 (5 bases). V was shortened by 1 base and J by 3 bases, with 5 bases between the two germline ends. CDR1 is LGHNA, CDR2 YSLEER, per germline. The CDR3 runs 13 residues. The CDR3 nucleotides are TGCGCCAGCAGCCAAGGGACTACAGATACGCAGTATTTT. The encoded protein is CASSQGTTDTQYF.

This clone was detected many times. The sample carries other DNA sequences with the same CDR3. The J gene is TRBJ2-2, the V gene TRBV28; 12 nucleotides match TRBD2. The CDR3 runs 15 residues. V trimming: 5 bases; J trimming: 6 bases; junction bases outside the gene matches: 4. Germline lookup yields CDR1 MDHEN and CDR2 SYDVKM. CDR3 nucleotides: TGTGCCAGCAGTCACGGACTAGCGGGACCCGGGGAGCTGTTTTTT. Amino acid sequence: CASSHGLAGPGELFF.

The genes are TRBV7-9 and TRBJ1-4; the D gene is possibly TRBD1 (5 bases). The length of the CDR3 is 15 residues. V lost 2 bases and J lost 5, with 12 bases in between. Germline V gives CDR1 SEHNR, CDR2 FQNEAQ (reference sequence). The CDR3 sequence is CASSLRDSRNEKLFF. The CDR3 nucleotides are TGTGCCAGCAGCTTACGCGACAGCCGAAATGAAAAACTGTTTTTT.

The rearrangement links TRBV27 to TRBJ2-1; D is uncertain. CDR1 and CDR2 from the germline V gene are MNHEY and SMNVEV (reference sequence). This CDR3 has 16 residues. Trimming removed 5 bases at V and 6 bases at J, with 20 bases between. The CDR3 DNA reads TGTGCCAGCAGTCCGTACGACTCCCGAGCCGGCAATGAGCAGTTCTTC. Amino acids: CASSPYDSRAGNEQFF.

The table lists this clone with many counts. The gene calls are TRBV5-1 and TRBJ1-3, with D perhaps TRBD1 (6 bases). CDR3 length: 13 residues. Between the trimmed V and J ends, which lost 7 bases and 2 bases, there was a span of 10 bases. Germline CDR1 is SGHRS and CDR2 is YFSETQ. CDR3 sequence reads: CASGGEPGNTIYF. The CDR3, as DNA: TGCGCCAGCGGGGGCGAACCTGGAAACACCATATATTTT. The whole variable domain, remainder taken from reference TRBV5-1 and TRBJ1-3, is KAGVTQTPRYLIKTRGQQVTLSCSPISGHRSVSWYQQTPGQGLQFLFEYFSETQRNKGNFPGRFSGRQFSNSRSEMNVSTLELGDSALYLCASGGEPGNTIYFGEGSWLTVV.

About this clone: Other DNA sequences in the sample encode the same CDR3. The rearrangement links TRBV9 to TRBJ2-5; D might be TRBD2 (5 bases). V shed 0 bases and J shed 5 bases, with 5 bases lying between them. This CDR3 is built from 12 residues. CDR1 and CDR2 from the germline V gene are SGDLS and YYNGEE. CDR3 sequence (DNA): TGTGCCAGCAGCGTAGGAGGGGAGACCCAGTACTTC. It yields the protein CASSVGGETQYF.